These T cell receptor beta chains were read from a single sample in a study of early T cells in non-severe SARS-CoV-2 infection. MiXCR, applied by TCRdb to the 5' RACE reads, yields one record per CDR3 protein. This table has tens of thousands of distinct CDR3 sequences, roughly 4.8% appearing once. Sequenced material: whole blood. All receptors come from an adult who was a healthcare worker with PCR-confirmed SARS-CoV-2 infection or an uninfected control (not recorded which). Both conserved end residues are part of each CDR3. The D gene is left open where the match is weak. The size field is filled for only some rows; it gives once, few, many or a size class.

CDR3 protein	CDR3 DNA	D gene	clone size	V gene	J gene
CASSLGAENYGYTF	TGCGCCAGCAGCTTGGGGGCGGAGAACTATGGCTACACCTTC	.	few	TRBV5-1	TRBJ1-2
CAGSSGRSYEQYF	TGTGCCGGGTCTAGCGGGAGATCCTACGAGCAGTACTTC	TRBD2	.	TRBV28	TRBJ2-7
CSASGLISNQPQHF	TGCAGTGCTAGCGGCCTCATCAGCAATCAGCCCCAGCATTTT	.	.	TRBV20-1	TRBJ1-5
CASSDRLNSPLHF	TGTGCCAGCAGTGACCGGCTTAATTCACCCCTCCACTTT	.	many	TRBV6-4	TRBJ1-6
CASSPGTDSYNSPLHF	TGTGCCAGCTCACCAGGGACAGACTCCTATAATTCACCCCTCCACTTT	TRBD1	many	TRBV18	TRBJ1-6
CASRRPGQGYEQYF	TGTGCCAGCAGACGCCCGGGACAGGGATACGAGCAGTACTTC	TRBD1	.	TRBV6-5	TRBJ2-7
CASSPWRQGTEAFF	TGTGCCAGCAGTCCTTGGAGACAGGGGACTGAAGCTTTCTTT	TRBD1	.	TRBV28	TRBJ1-1
CASSYRSRDPDTQYF	TGTGCCAGCAGTTATAGGTCCAGGGACCCAGATACGCAGTATTTT	.	many	TRBV6-6	TRBJ2-3
CSVAGGNTEAFF	TGCAGCGTTGCAGGGGGGAACACTGAAGCTTTCTTT	TRBD1	many	TRBV29-1	TRBJ1-1
CASSLGTLGTNSPLHF	TGTGCCAGCAGCTTAGGGACACTTGGGACCAATTCACCCCTCCACTTT	.	many	TRBV7-8	TRBJ1-6
CASSPSPGTDTQYF	TGTGCCAGCTCACCATCCCCGGGGACAGATACGCAGTATTTT	.	.	TRBV18	TRBJ2-3
CASSRLGGTVNSPLHF	TGTGCCAGCAGCCGACTGGGGGGCACGGTGAATTCACCCCTCCACTTT	.	many	TRBV3-1	TRBJ1-6
CASSPTGTPYNEQFF	TGTGCCAGCAGCCCGACAGGGACACCCTACAATGAGCAGTTCTTC	TRBD1	many	TRBV7-8	TRBJ2-1
CASSLVVLNTEAFF	TGTGCCAGCAGCCTAGTGGTACTGAACACTGAAGCTTTCTTT	.	.	TRBV12-3/TRBV12-4	TRBJ1-1
CASSDAGGVTEAFF	TGCGCCAGCAGTGACGCAGGGGGGGTTACTGAAGCTTTCTTT	TRBD1	many	TRBV10-2	TRBJ1-1